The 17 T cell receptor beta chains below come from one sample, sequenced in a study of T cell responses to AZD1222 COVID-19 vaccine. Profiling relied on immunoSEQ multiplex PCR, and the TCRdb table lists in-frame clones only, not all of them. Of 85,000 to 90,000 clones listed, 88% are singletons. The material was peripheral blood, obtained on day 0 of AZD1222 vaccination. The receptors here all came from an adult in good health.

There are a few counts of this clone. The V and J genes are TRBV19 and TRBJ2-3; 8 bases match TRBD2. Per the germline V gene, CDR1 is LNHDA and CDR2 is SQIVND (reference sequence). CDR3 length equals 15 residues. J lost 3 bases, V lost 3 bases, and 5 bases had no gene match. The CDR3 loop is CASSMPSGPTDTQYF. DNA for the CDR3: TGTGCCAGTAGTATGCCTAGCGGGCCTACAGATACGCAGTATTTT.

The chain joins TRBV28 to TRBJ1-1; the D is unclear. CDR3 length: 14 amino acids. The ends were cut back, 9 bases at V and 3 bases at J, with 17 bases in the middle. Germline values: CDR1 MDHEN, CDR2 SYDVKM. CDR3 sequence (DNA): TGTGCCAGTTCCTCGGACGGAATATACACTGAAGCTTTCTTT. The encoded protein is CASSSDGIYTEAFF.

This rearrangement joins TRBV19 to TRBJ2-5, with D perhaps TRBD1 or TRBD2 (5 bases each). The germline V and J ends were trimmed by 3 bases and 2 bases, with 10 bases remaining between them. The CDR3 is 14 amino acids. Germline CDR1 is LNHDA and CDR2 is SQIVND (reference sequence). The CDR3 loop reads CASSIEGWQETQYF. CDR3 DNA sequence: TGTGCCAGTAGTATTGAGGGGTGGCAAGAGACCCAGTACTTC.

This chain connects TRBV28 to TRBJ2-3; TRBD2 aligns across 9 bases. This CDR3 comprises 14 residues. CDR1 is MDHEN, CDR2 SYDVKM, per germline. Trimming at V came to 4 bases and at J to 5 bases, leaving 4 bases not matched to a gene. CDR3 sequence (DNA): TGTGCCAGCAGTTGGCGGGAGGGAGAAGATACGCAGTATTTT. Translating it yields CASSWREGEDTQYF.

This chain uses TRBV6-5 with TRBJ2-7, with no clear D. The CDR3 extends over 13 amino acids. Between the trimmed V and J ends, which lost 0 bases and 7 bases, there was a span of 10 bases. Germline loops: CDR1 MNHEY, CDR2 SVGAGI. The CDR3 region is CASSYSNAGEQYF. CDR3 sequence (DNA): TGTGCCAGCAGTTACTCGAATGCCGGGGAGCAGTACTTC.

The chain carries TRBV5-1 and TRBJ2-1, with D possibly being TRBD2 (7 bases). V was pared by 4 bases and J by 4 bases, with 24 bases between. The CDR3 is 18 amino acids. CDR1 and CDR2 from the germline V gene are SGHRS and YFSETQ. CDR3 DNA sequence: TGCGCCAGCAGCCCCCGTGGGGGCGGGAGTGGGGCATACAATGAGCAGTTCTTC. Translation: CASSPRGGGSGAYNEQFF.

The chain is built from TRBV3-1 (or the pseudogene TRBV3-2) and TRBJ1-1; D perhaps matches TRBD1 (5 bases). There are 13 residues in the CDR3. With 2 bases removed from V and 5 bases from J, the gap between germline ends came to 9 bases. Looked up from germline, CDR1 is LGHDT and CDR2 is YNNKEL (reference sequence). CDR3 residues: CASSQPPGTEAFF. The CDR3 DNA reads TGTGCCAGCAGCCAACCCCCAGGGACTGAAGCTTTCTTT.

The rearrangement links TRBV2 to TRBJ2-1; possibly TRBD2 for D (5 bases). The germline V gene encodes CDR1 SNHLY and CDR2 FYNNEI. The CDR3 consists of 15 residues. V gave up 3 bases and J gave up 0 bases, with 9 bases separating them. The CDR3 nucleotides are TGTGCCAGCAGTGAGACTACCAGCTCCTACAATGAGCAGTTCTTC. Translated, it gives CASSETTSSYNEQFF.

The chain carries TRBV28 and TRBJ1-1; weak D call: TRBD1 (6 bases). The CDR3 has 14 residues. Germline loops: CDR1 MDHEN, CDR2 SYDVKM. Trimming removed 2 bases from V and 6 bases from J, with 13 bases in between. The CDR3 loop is CASSLGQRPAEAFF. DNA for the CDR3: TGTGCCAGCAGTTTAGGACAGCGACCCGCTGAAGCTTTCTTT.

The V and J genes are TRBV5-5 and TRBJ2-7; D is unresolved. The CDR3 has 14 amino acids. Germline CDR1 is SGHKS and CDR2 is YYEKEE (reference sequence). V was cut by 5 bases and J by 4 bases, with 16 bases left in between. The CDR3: CASSPVGLSYEQYF. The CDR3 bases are TGTGCCAGCAGTCCCGTGGGTCTGAGTTACGAGCAGTACTTC.

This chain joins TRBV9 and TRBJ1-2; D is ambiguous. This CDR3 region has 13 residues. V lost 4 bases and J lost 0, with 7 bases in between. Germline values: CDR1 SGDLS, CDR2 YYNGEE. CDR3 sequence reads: CASSPQTNYGYTF. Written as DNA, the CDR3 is TGTGCCAGCAGCCCGCAAACTAACTATGGCTACACCTTC.

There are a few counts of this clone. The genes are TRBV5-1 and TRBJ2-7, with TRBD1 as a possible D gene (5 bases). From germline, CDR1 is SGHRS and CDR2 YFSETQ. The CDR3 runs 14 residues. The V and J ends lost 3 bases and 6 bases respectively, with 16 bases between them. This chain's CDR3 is CASSSQALHGEQYF. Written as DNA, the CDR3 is TGCGCCAGCAGCTCACAGGCTTTACATGGCGAGCAGTACTTC.

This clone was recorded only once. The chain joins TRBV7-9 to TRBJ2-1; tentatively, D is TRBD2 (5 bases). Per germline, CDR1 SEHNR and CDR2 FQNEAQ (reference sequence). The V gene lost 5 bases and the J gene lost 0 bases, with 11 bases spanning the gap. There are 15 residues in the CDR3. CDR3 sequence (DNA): TGTGCCAGCAGCCCCCCACTAGACTCCTACAATGAGCAGTTCTTC. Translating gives CASSPPLDSYNEQFF.

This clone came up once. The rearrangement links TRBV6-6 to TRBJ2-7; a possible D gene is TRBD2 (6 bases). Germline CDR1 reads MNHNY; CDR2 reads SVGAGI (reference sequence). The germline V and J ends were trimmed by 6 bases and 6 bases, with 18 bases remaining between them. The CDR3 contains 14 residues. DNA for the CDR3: TGTGCCAGCAGACCCATCACGATGGGGGGCGAGCAGTACTTC. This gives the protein CASRPITMGGEQYF.

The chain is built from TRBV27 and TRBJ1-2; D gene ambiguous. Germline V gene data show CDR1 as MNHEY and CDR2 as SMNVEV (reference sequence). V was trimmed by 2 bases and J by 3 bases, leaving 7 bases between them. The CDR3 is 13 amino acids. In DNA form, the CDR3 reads TGTGCCAGCAGTTTAACTCGGTACTATGGCTACACCTTC. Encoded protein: CASSLTRYYGYTF.

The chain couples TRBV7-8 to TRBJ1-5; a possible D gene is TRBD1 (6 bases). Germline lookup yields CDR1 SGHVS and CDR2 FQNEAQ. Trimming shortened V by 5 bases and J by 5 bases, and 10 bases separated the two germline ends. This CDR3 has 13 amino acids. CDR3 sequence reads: CASSARQDQPQHF. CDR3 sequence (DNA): TGTGCCAGCAGCGCGAGACAGGATCAGCCCCAGCATTTT.

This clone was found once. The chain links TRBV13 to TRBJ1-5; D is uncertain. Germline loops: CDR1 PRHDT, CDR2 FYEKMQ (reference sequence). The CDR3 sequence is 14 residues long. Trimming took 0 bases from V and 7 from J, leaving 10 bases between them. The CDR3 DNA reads TGTGCCAGCAGCTTAGGCCGGGGTGACCAGCCCCAGCATTTT. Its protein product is CASSLGRGDQPQHF.